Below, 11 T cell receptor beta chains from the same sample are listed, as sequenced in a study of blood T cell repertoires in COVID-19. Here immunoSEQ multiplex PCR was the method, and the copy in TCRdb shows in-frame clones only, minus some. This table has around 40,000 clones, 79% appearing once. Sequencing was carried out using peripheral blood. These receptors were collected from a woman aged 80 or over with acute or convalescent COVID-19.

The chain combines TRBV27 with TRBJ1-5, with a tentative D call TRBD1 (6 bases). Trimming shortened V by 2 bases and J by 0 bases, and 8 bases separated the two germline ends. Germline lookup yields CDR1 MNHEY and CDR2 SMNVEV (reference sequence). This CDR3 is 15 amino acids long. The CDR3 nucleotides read TGTGCCAGCAGTTTACCACAGGGTAGCAATCAGCCCCAGCATTTT. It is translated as CASSLPQGSNQPQHF.

As DNA, the CDR3 is TGTGCCAGCAGCTCCCAGGACAGGAGCTCCTACGAGCAGTACTTC. It translates to CASSSQDRSSYEQYF. V usage is TRBV5-4 and J usage is TRBJ2-7; 7 bases map to TRBD1. The CDR3 contains 15 residues. Germline loops: CDR1 SGHNT, CDR2 YYREEE (reference sequence). Unmatched junction bases numbered 6, after V lost 3 bases and J lost 0 bases. Looking up the rest from reference TRBV5-4 and TRBJ2-7 gives the full variable domain: ETGVTQSPTHLIKTRGQQVTLRCSSQSGHNTVSWYQQALGQGPQFIFQYYREEENGRGNFPPRFSGLQFPNYSSELNVNALELDDSALYLCASSSQDRSSYEQYFGPGTRLTVT.

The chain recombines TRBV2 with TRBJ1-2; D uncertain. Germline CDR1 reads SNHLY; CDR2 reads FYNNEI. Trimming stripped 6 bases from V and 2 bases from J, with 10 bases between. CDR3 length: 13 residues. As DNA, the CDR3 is TGTGCCAGCAGGGCGGACTTAAACTATGGCTACACCTTC. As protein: CASRADLNYGYTF.

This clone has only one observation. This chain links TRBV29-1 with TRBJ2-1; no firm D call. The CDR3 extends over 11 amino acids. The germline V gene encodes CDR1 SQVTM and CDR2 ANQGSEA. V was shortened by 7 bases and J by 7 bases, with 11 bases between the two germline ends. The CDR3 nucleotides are TGCAGCGCCGCTGAACGGAATGAGCAGTTCTTC. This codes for CSAAERNEQFF.

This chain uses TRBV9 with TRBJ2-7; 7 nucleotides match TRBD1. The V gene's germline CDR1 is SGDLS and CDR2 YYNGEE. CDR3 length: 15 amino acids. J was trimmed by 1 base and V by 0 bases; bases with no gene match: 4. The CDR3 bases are TGTGCCAGCAGCGTAGTAGGGACAGATTCCTACGAGCAGTACTTC. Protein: CASSVVGTDSYEQYF.

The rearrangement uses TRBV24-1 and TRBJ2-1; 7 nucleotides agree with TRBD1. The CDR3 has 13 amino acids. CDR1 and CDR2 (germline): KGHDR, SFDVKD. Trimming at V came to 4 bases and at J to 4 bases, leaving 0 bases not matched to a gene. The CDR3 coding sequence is TGTGCCACCAGTGAACAGGGGTACAATGAGCAGTTCTTC. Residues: CATSEQGYNEQFF.

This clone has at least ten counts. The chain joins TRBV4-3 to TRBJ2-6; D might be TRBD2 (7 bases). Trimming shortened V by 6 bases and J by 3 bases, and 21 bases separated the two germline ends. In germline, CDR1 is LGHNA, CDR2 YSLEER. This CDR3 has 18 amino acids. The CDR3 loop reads CASRDSRSGGGGANVLTF. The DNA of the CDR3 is TGCGCCAGCAGGGACAGTCGATCGGGGGGAGGTGGGGCCAACGTCCTGACTTTC.

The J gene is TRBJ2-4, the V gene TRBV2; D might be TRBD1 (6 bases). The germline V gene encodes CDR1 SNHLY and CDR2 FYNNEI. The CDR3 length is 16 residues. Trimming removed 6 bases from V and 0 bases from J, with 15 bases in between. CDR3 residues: CASSGEGVLAKNIQYF. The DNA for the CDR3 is TGTGCCAGCAGCGGAGAGGGGGTACTAGCCAAAAACATTCAGTACTTC.

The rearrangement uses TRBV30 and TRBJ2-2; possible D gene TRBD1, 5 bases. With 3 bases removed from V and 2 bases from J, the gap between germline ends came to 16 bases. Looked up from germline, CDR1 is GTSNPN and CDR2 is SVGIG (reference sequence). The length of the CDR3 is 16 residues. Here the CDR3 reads CAWRATGRGNTGELFF. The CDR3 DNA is TGTGCCTGGAGGGCTACAGGCCGCGGAAACACCGGGGAGCTGTTTTTT.

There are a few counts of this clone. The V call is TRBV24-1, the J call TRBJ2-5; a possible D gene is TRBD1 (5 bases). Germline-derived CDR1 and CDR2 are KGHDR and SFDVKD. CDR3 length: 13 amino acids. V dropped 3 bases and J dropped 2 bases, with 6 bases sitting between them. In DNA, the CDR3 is TGTGCCACCAGTGATACAGGACAAGAGACCCAGTACTTC. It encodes CATSDTGQETQYF.

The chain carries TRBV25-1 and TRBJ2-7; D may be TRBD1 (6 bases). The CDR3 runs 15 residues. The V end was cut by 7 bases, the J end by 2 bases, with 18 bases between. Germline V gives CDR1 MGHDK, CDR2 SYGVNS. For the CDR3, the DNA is TGTGCCAGCACCGTGGGACCGACAGGAGCCTACGAGCAGTACTTC. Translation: CASTVGPTGAYEQYF.